Detailed here is one TCR beta chain. Its antigen is not known. The sample originates from a study of cytomegalovirus exposure and HLA in healthy donors. Study summary: Sequencing of some 200 million T cells in an earlier analysis found around 100 million unique TCR beta sequences. HLA-typed donors were the source of some 80 million unique TCRs, which an early data release held.

13 Jbeta primers and 60 Vbeta primers were used for the PCR. Sequenced by immunoSEQ multiplex PCR; TCRdb stores in-frame clones only, minus some. This sample carries tens of thousands of clones, around 62% of them seen once, and the ten largest clones take under 20%. Broader study findings: The classifier reportedly diagnosed cytomegalovirus status with high sensitivity and specificity.

The CDR3 contains 14 residues. The V and J ends lost 0 bases and 5 bases respectively, with 10 bases between them. Looked up from germline, CDR1 is MNHEY and CDR2 is SVGAGI. The receptor's source is a man aged 35 to 55 in good health and CMV-seropositive. Sequenced sample: PBMCs. The gene calls are TRBV6-5 and TRBJ2-5; possibly TRBD1 for D (5 bases). The CDR3 loop reads CASSYSFSGETQYF. The CDR3 nucleotides are TGTGCCAGCAGTTACTCGTTCTCAGGGGAGACCCAGTACTTC.